The rows below give T cell receptor beta chains drawn from one sample of a study of blood T cell repertoires in COVID-19. Libraries were prepared by immunoSEQ multiplex PCR; TCRdb keeps only in-frame clonotypes and omits some of them. The data contain approximately 400,000 clones, around 89% of them singletons. Sequenced material: peripheral blood. The source is a woman aged 50 to 65 with COVID-19, enrolled during active disease. The CDR3 runs from the conserved cysteine through the conserved F or W. The order of the fields is D gene, J gene, clone size, V gene, CDR3 protein, CDR3 DNA. A D gene is named only where the DNA matches it firmly. For some rows the clone size is stated as once, few or many, or as a class when expanded; others skip it.

D gene: TRBD1; J gene: TRBJ2-5; clone size: -; V gene: TRBV27; CDR3 protein: CASSVRGSLQETQYF; CDR3 DNA: TGTGCCAGCAGTGTCAGGGGGTCGCTCCAAGAGACCCAGTACTTC
D gene: -; J gene: TRBJ2-7; clone size: -; V gene: TRBV11-3; CDR3 protein: CASSLQGGKYEQYF; CDR3 DNA: TGTGCCAGCAGTCTACAGGGGGGGAAGTACGAGCAGTACTTC
D gene: TRBD2; J gene: TRBJ2-5; clone size: -; V gene: TRBV7-9; CDR3 protein: CASSPSGGTQETQYF; CDR3 DNA: TGTGCCAGCAGCCCTAGCGGGGGGACCCAAGAGACCCAGTACTTC
D gene: TRBD1; J gene: TRBJ1-1; clone size: -; V gene: TRBV4-2; CDR3 protein: CASSQLQGAGWTEAFF; CDR3 DNA: TGTGCCAGCAGCCAATTACAGGGGGCAGGGTGGACTGAAGCTTTCTTT
D gene: TRBD1; J gene: TRBJ1-3; clone size: -; V gene: TRBV28; CDR3 protein: CASSPDRGAGNTIYF; CDR3 DNA: TGTGCCAGCAGTCCCGACAGGGGAGCTGGAAACACCATATATTTT
D gene: -; J gene: TRBJ2-2; clone size: -; V gene: TRBV2; CDR3 protein: CASSEGPLAGELFF; CDR3 DNA: TGTGCCAGCAGTGAAGGGCCGCTCGCCGGGGAGCTGTTTTTT
D gene: -; J gene: TRBJ1-1; clone size: -; V gene: TRBV7-3; CDR3 protein: CASLASLNTEAFF; CDR3 DNA: TGTGCCAGCCTAGCCAGTTTGAACACTGAAGCTTTCTTT
D gene: -; J gene: TRBJ2-3; clone size: -; V gene: TRBV3-1/TRBV3-2; CDR3 protein: CASSQGIGGRGTDTQYF; CDR3 DNA: TGTGCCAGCAGCCAAGGAATCGGGGGGCGAGGCACAGATACGCAGTATTTT
D gene: TRBD1; J gene: TRBJ2-1; clone size: -; V gene: TRBV14; CDR3 protein: CASSQEGTGRTYNEQFF; CDR3 DNA: TGTGCCAGCAGCCAAGAGGGGACAGGGCGAACATACAATGAGCAGTTCTTC
D gene: -; J gene: TRBJ1-2; clone size: -; V gene: TRBV30; CDR3 protein: CAWSRNGYTF; CDR3 DNA: TGTGCCTGGAGTCGTAATGGCTACACCTTC
D gene: TRBD2; J gene: TRBJ2-7; clone size: -; V gene: TRBV9; CDR3 protein: CARGAGGWSSYEQYF; CDR3 DNA: TGTGCCCGCGGGGCGGGGGGATGGAGCTCCTACGAGCAGTACTTC
D gene: TRBD2; J gene: TRBJ2-7; clone size: -; V gene: TRBV27; CDR3 protein: CASREQGRGVYEQYF; CDR3 DNA: TGTGCCAGCAGAGAACAAGGGAGGGGAGTCTACGAGCAGTACTTC
D gene: -; J gene: TRBJ2-7; clone size: -; V gene: TRBV18; CDR3 protein: CASSPTTPGKDYEQYF; CDR3 DNA: TGTGCCAGCTCACCGACGACACCAGGGAAGGACTACGAGCAGTACTTC
D gene: TRBD1; J gene: TRBJ2-7; clone size: -; V gene: TRBV6-6; CDR3 protein: CASSSRTGDEQYF; CDR3 DNA: TGTGCCAGCAGTTCTCGGACAGGGGACGAGCAGTACTTC
D gene: TRBD1; J gene: TRBJ2-7; clone size: -; V gene: TRBV5-4; CDR3 protein: CASSSGDSYEQYF; CDR3 DNA: TGTGCCAGCAGCTCTGGGGACAGCTACGAGCAGTACTTC
D gene: -; J gene: TRBJ1-2; clone size: -; V gene: TRBV7-2; CDR3 protein: CASSLDGRGQNYGYTF; CDR3 DNA: TGTGCCAGCAGCTTAGATGGACGAGGACAGAACTATGGCTACACCTTC
D gene: -; J gene: TRBJ2-5; clone size: once; V gene: TRBV5-4; CDR3 protein: CASSFSQGQETQYF; CDR3 DNA: TGTGCCAGCAGCTTTAGCCAGGGCCAAGAGACCCAGTACTTC
D gene: TRBD2; J gene: TRBJ2-1; clone size: -; V gene: TRBV9; CDR3 protein: CASSVGGGGTYNEQFF; CDR3 DNA: TGTGCCAGCAGCGTAGGAGGCGGGGGTACCTACAATGAGCAGTTCTTC
D gene: TRBD1; J gene: TRBJ1-4; clone size: -; V gene: TRBV19; CDR3 protein: CASSDPGTGVNEKLFF; CDR3 DNA: TGTGCCAGTAGTGATCCCGGGACAGGGGTCAATGAAAAACTGTTTTTT
D gene: TRBD1; J gene: TRBJ2-5; clone size: -; V gene: TRBV5-6; CDR3 protein: CASSSGTGSTRETQYF; CDR3 DNA: TGTGCCAGCAGTTCCGGGACAGGATCCACCAGGGAGACCCAGTACTTC
D gene: TRBD1; J gene: TRBJ1-2; clone size: -; V gene: TRBV27; CDR3 protein: CASSTRQGFNYGYTF; CDR3 DNA: TGTGCCAGCAGTACCCGACAGGGTTTTAACTATGGCTACACCTTC
D gene: -; J gene: TRBJ2-3; clone size: -; V gene: TRBV24-1; CDR3 protein: CATSDPDLGEEDTQYF; CDR3 DNA: TGTGCCACCAGTGACCCTGACCTTGGTGAGGAGGATACGCAGTATTTT
D gene: TRBD1; J gene: TRBJ2-1; clone size: -; V gene: TRBV12-3/TRBV12-4; CDR3 protein: CASSLRGNEQFF; CDR3 DNA: TGTGCCAGCAGTCTCAGGGGGAATGAGCAGTTCTTC
D gene: -; J gene: TRBJ2-7; clone size: -; V gene: TRBV6-1; CDR3 protein: CASSEAASLGVPSYEQYF; CDR3 DNA: TGTGCCAGCAGTGAAGCGGCGAGCTTAGGGGTACCCTCCTACGAGCAGTACTTC